Below, 31 T cell receptor beta chains from the same sample are listed, as sequenced in a study of cytomegalovirus exposure and HLA in healthy donors. PCR used 60 Vbeta primers and 13 Jbeta primers. The assay was immunoSEQ multiplex PCR, and TCRdb's table has in-frame clones only and misses some. The sample lists more than 95,000 clones; just under 80% were seen once. The sequenced sample was PBMCs. Receptors were obtained from a male donor in good health and CMV-seronegative.

The chain recombines TRBV19 with TRBJ2-3; D remains ambiguous. The CDR3 spans 14 residues. The germline CDR1 and CDR2 sequences are LNHDA and SQIVND (reference sequence). V shed 7 bases and J shed 2 bases, with 13 bases lying between them. CDR3 nucleotide sequence: TGTGCCAGTACCTTTAGGAGCAACACAGATACGCAGTATTTT. This encodes CASTFRSNTDTQYF.

The V call is TRBV6-1, the J call TRBJ1-5; weak D call: TRBD1 (5 bases). V lost 7 bases and J 3 bases, leaving 10 bases between the germline ends. The CDR3 length is 13 residues. Germline V lookup: CDR1 MNHNS, CDR2 SASEGT. The CDR3 is CASTWTNNQPQHF. CDR3 sequence (DNA): TGTGCCAGCACTTGGACAAACAATCAGCCCCAGCATTTT.

The chain carries TRBV30 and TRBJ1-2; D not certain. V gave up 4 bases and J gave up 7 bases, with 7 bases separating them. The germline V gene encodes CDR1 GTSNPN and CDR2 SVGIG (reference sequence). The CDR3 spans 10 residues. The DNA of the CDR3 is TGTGCCTGGAAACCGGGTGGCTACACCTTC. Residues: CAWKPGGYTF.

The CDR3 loop reads CASSLGTSPEQFF. Written as DNA, the CDR3 is TGCGCCAGCAGCTTGGGGACTAGCCCGGAGCAGTTCTTC. The chain carries TRBV5-1 and TRBJ2-1; 8 nucleotides align to TRBD2. The germline V gene has CDR1 SGHRS and CDR2 YFSETQ. V gave up 0 bases and J gave up 10 bases; unmatched junction bases: 3. This CDR3 is built from 13 residues. The complete variable domain, with remaining parts taken from reference TRBV5-1 and TRBJ2-1, reads KAGVTQTPRYLIKTRGQQVTLSCSPISGHRSVSWYQQTPGQGLQFLFEYFSETQRNKGNFPGRFSGRQFSNSRSEMNVSTLELGDSALYLCASSLGTSPEQFFGPGTRLTVL.

V gene TRBV10-3 combines with J gene TRBJ2-1; TRBD2 agrees at 7 bases. The CDR3 runs 15 residues. V trimming: 6 bases; J trimming: 13 bases; junction bases outside the gene matches: 18. Per the germline V gene, CDR1 is ENHRY and CDR2 is SYGVKD. CDR3 nucleotides: TGTGCCATCAGCCGGACTAGTAAGGTTGAGGAGACCCAGTTCTTC. It is translated as CAISRTSKVEETQFF.

The rearrangement uses TRBV9 and TRBJ2-2; TRBD1 might be the D (6 bases). The CDR3 is 16 amino acids. Trimming removed 0 bases from V and 5 bases from J, with 14 bases in between. The germline gives CDR1 SGDLS, CDR2 YYNGEE. The CDR3 region is CASSVDGQGTTGELFF. DNA for the CDR3: TGTGCCAGCAGCGTAGATGGCCAGGGGACAACCGGGGAGCTGTTTTTT.

Only one count was recorded for this clone. The germline gene is not matched at one end of the junction; a read error may be the cause. The CDR3 DNA sequence: TGTGCCGTCAGAGGGGGACGGGGGGTGTCGAACGCCGGGGAGCTGTTTTTT. Amino acids: CAVRGGRGVSNAGELFF. This chain links TRBV27 with TRBJ2-2; possible D gene TRBD2, 7 bases. The CDR3 is 17 amino acids. Germline V CDR1 and CDR2: MNHEY, SMNVEV (reference sequence).

The rearrangement links TRBV28 to TRBJ2-7; tentatively, D is TRBD2 (7 bases). Germline values: CDR1 MDHEN, CDR2 SYDVKM. Trimming took 7 bases from V and 3 from J, leaving 10 bases between them. This CDR3 has 12 amino acids. The CDR3 DNA is TGTGCCAGCAACGGGGGGCTCTACGAGCAGTACTTC. This codes for CASNGGLYEQYF.

V is TRBV6-5 and J is TRBJ2-1; 10 nucleotides line up with TRBD1. Germline V lookup: CDR1 MNHEY, CDR2 SVGAGI. The CDR3 is made up of 13 amino acids. V lost 7 bases and J lost 15; bases outside the gene matches: 12. CDR3 sequence (DNA): TGTGCCAGCAAATCCACCCCGGACAGGGGGGTGTTCTTC. This encodes CASKSTPDRGVFF.

The chain uses TRBV9 and TRBJ2-5; D is perhaps TRBD2 (5 bases). There are 14 residues in the CDR3. V lost 0 bases to trimming and J lost 5 bases, with 11 bases between them. Germline CDR1 reads SGDLS; CDR2 reads YYNGEE. The CDR3 reads CASSVGGDAETQYF. The CDR3 nucleotides are TGTGCCAGCAGCGTAGGGGGAGACGCGGAGACCCAGTACTTC.

This chain joins TRBV2 and TRBJ1-2; tentatively, D is TRBD1 (5 bases). This CDR3 comprises 13 residues. Trimming cost V 1 base and J 8 bases, with 11 bases left between them. CDR1 is SNHLY, CDR2 FYNNEI, per germline. The CDR3 DNA is TGTGCCAGCAGTGAAGGGCCAGGGCGCGGCTACACCTTC. It encodes CASSEGPGRGYTF.

V and J are TRBV11-1 and TRBJ1-5, with 7 bases fitting TRBD1. The CDR3 length is 15 residues. Germline V CDR1 and CDR2: SGHAT, FQDESV (reference sequence). J lost 4 bases, V lost 4 bases, and 7 bases had no gene match. This CDR3 reads CASSSDGTANQPQHF. The CDR3 coding sequence is TGTGCCAGCAGCTCAGACGGGACAGCTAATCAGCCCCAGCATTTT.

This clone was counted only a few times. This chain links TRBV19 with TRBJ2-1; D perhaps matches TRBD2 (6 bases). The CDR3 sequence is 12 residues long. V lost 3 bases and J 9 bases, leaving 9 bases between the germline ends. Germline CDR1 LNHDA, CDR2 SQIVND (reference sequence). CDR3 coding DNA: TGTGCCAGTAGTATCGCACTAGCTGAGCAGTTCTTC. Protein product: CASSIALAEQFF.

The chain uses TRBV2 and TRBJ2-5; D may be TRBD2 (6 bases). CDR3 size: 13 residues. Per the germline V gene, CDR1 is SNHLY and CDR2 is FYNNEI. Trimming took 11 bases from V and 4 from J, leaving 17 bases between them. The CDR3 spells CAGSGLHGETQYF. As DNA, the CDR3 is TGTGCCGGTAGCGGTCTACATGGAGAGACCCAGTACTTC.

The chain has TRBV7-2 and TRBJ2-7, with 10 bases fitting TRBD2. Germline V CDR1 and CDR2: SGHTA, FQGNSA. The V gene end was trimmed by 5 bases and the J gene end by 5 bases; junction bases not matched to a gene: 12. The CDR3 is 16 amino acids. CDR3 in DNA: TGTGCCAGCAGCAGGGAGGGGAGGCTAGCGGGAGACGAGCAGTACTTC. Amino acids: CASSREGRLAGDEQYF. The full variable domain, rest sourced from reference TRBV7-2 and TRBJ2-7, is GAGVSQSPSNKVTEKGKDVELRCDPISGHTALYWYRQSLGQGLEFLIYFQGNSAPDKSGLPSDRFSAERTGGSVSTLTIQRTQQEDSAVYLCASSREGRLAGDEQYFGPGTRLTVT.

The chain carries TRBV10-2 and TRBJ2-5; a possible D gene is TRBD1 (6 bases). Trimming removed 2 bases from V and 5 bases from J, with 15 bases in between. Germline CDR1 reads WSHSY; CDR2 reads SAAADI. The CDR3 consists of 15 residues. CDR3 in amino acids: CASSETTDRSETQYF. CDR3 DNA sequence: TGCGCCAGCAGTGAGACAACCGACAGGTCTGAGACCCAGTACTTC.

Comment on this clone: The germline gene is not matched at one end of the junction; a read error may be the cause. The V gene is TRBV7-8, the J gene TRBJ2-1; 7 bases are shared with TRBD2. Germline values: CDR1 SGHVS, CDR2 FQNEAQ. This CDR3 has 13 amino acids. The CDR3 region is CASRLGGGNEQFF. The CDR3 DNA sequence: TGTGCCAGCAGGTTAGGCGGGGGAAATGAGCAGTTCTTC.

J is TRBJ1-3 and V is TRBV18; maybe TRBD1 (5 bases). The germline gives CDR1 KGHSH, CDR2 LQKENI. This CDR3 region has 17 residues. Trimming left V 0 bases short and J 0 bases short, with 12 bases between. The CDR3 DNA reads TGTGCCAGCTCACCACCGGACACCTACAGCTCTGGAAACACCATATATTTT. Translating gives CASSPPDTYSSGNTIYF.

V usage is TRBV5-5 and J usage is TRBJ1-2; weak D call: TRBD1 (5 bases). Trimming removed 4 bases at V and 2 bases at J, with 9 bases between. This CDR3 is built from 13 residues. Looked up from germline, CDR1 is SGHKS and CDR2 is YYEKEE (reference sequence). CDR3 region: CASSRTRNYGYTF. The DNA of the CDR3 is TGTGCCAGCAGCCGGACACGCAACTATGGCTACACCTTC.

This chain connects TRBV28 to TRBJ1-5; D not resolved. V lost 6 bases, J lost 5 bases, and 17 bases lay in between. Germline CDR1 is MDHEN and CDR2 is SYDVKM. This CDR3 region has 15 residues. The CDR3 nucleotides are TGTGCCAGCAGACGAAAACCCCACCGGGATCAGCCCCAGCATTTT. Encoded protein: CASRRKPHRDQPQHF.

The chain employs TRBV7-8 and TRBJ2-7; 14 nucleotides match TRBD2. The ends lost 5 bases at V and 12 bases at J; junction bases unmatched: 9. CDR1 is SGHVS and CDR2 is FQNEAQ in the germline V gene. This CDR3 spans 14 amino acids. The CDR3 sequence: CASSETSGGGGTYF. The CDR3, as DNA: TGTGCCAGCAGCGAGACTAGCGGGGGGGGTGGGACGTACTTC.

The chain joins TRBV6-6 to TRBJ2-1; D possibly corresponds to TRBD2 (5 bases). CDR3 length: 14 amino acids. The germline V gene has CDR1 MNHNY and CDR2 SVGAGI (reference sequence). Trimming took 2 bases from V and 0 from J, leaving 5 bases between them. The CDR3 loop reads CASSYRDSYNEQFF. In DNA, the CDR3 is TGTGCCAGCAGTTACCGGGACTCCTACAATGAGCAGTTCTTC.

The CDR3 DNA sequence: TGTGCCAGCAGCGAAGGGGCCACTGAAGCTTTCTTT. It is translated as CASSEGATEAFF. The gene calls are TRBV11-2 and TRBJ1-1; TRBD1 is a possible D gene (5 bases). The V end lost 5 bases, the J end lost 4 bases, and 8 bases lay between the germline ends. Germline-derived CDR1 and CDR2 are SGHAT and FQNNGV. The CDR3 is 12 residues long.

V and J are TRBV9 and TRBJ2-3; TRBD2 agrees at 13 bases. V shed 0 bases and J 2 bases; nucleotides not matched to a gene: 12. Germline-derived CDR1 and CDR2 are SGDLS and YYNGEE. The CDR3 consists of 20 residues. Here the CDR3 DNA reads TGTGCCAGCAGCGTAGAGAGGGGACTAGCGGGACTTTTATCCACAGATACGCAGTATTTT. The encoded protein is CASSVERGLAGLLSTDTQYF.

The chain has TRBV5-1 and TRBJ2-7; a possible D gene is TRBD1 (7 bases). This CDR3 comprises 16 residues. Trimming pared 6 bases from V and 3 bases from J, leaving 22 bases between. Germline loops: CDR1 SGHRS, CDR2 YFSETQ. DNA for the CDR3: TGCGCCAGCACCGCGGGGTTCACGGGACAGAACTACGAGCAGTACTTC. This translates into CASTAGFTGQNYEQYF.

This clone was found once. This chain joins TRBV11-3 and TRBJ2-1; D uncertain. Germline values: CDR1 SGHNT, CDR2 YENEEA. V was cut by 0 bases and J by 8 bases, with 11 bases left in between. This CDR3 is 14 amino acids long. The CDR3 loop is CASSLDRLGHEQFF. CDR3 nucleotides: TGTGCCAGCAGCTTAGATCGATTGGGCCATGAGCAGTTCTTC.

The chain joins TRBV18 to TRBJ2-7, with TRBD1 identical over 11 bases. This CDR3 contains 16 residues. In germline, CDR1 is KGHSH, CDR2 LQKENI. Trimming removed 4 bases from V and 6 bases from J; junction bases left unmatched: 11. CDR3 sequence (DNA): TGTGCCAGCTCACTAAGCCCGGGACAGGGGGGTCTCGAGCAGTACTTC. Protein sequence: CASSLSPGQGGLEQYF.

The J gene is TRBJ2-6, the V gene TRBV5-1; no definite D call. This CDR3 is 14 amino acids long. V was shortened by 5 bases and J by 4 bases, with 10 bases between the two germline ends. Germline values: CDR1 SGHRS, CDR2 YFSETQ. The CDR3 spells CASSPLSGANVLTF. CDR3 nucleotides: TGCGCCAGCAGTCCTCTGTCCGGGGCCAACGTCCTGACTTTC.

The chain is built from TRBV5-1 and TRBJ2-5; the D gene is possibly TRBD2 (5 bases). The CDR3 is 14 amino acids. Germline V gives CDR1 SGHRS, CDR2 YFSETQ. V was cut by 4 bases and J by 3 bases, with 13 bases left in between. CDR3 nucleotide sequence: TGCGCCAGCAGCCACAACGAGGGTAAAGAGACCCAGTACTTC. This translates into CASSHNEGKETQYF. Using reference TRBV5-1 and TRBJ2-5 for the parts outside the CDR3, the full variable domain is KAGVTQTPRYLIKTRGQQVTLSCSPISGHRSVSWYQQTPGQGLQFLFEYFSETQRNKGNFPGRFSGRQFSNSRSEMNVSTLELGDSALYLCASSHNEGKETQYFGPGTRLLVL.

The chain is built from TRBV7-9 and TRBJ2-5; D may be TRBD2 (6 bases). The end of the DNA fits TRBJ2-7 better, so the J call may be wrong. This CDR3 is built from 16 residues. Germline CDR1 and CDR2: SEHNR and FQNEAQ (reference sequence). The CDR3 loop reads CASSTRGTGNSYEQYF. Written as DNA, the CDR3 is TGTGCCAGCAGCACCCGCGGGACGGGGAACTCCTACGAGCAGTACTTC.

J is TRBJ1-3 and V is TRBV5-8; a possible D gene is TRBD1 (5 bases). Trimming stripped 5 bases from V and 0 bases from J, with 12 bases between. Germline CDR1 SGHTS, CDR2 YDEGEE. The CDR3 spans 15 residues. CDR3 region: CASRGLFSSGNTIYF. The CDR3 nucleotides are TGTGCCAGCAGGGGACTTTTCAGCTCTGGAAACACCATATATTTT.